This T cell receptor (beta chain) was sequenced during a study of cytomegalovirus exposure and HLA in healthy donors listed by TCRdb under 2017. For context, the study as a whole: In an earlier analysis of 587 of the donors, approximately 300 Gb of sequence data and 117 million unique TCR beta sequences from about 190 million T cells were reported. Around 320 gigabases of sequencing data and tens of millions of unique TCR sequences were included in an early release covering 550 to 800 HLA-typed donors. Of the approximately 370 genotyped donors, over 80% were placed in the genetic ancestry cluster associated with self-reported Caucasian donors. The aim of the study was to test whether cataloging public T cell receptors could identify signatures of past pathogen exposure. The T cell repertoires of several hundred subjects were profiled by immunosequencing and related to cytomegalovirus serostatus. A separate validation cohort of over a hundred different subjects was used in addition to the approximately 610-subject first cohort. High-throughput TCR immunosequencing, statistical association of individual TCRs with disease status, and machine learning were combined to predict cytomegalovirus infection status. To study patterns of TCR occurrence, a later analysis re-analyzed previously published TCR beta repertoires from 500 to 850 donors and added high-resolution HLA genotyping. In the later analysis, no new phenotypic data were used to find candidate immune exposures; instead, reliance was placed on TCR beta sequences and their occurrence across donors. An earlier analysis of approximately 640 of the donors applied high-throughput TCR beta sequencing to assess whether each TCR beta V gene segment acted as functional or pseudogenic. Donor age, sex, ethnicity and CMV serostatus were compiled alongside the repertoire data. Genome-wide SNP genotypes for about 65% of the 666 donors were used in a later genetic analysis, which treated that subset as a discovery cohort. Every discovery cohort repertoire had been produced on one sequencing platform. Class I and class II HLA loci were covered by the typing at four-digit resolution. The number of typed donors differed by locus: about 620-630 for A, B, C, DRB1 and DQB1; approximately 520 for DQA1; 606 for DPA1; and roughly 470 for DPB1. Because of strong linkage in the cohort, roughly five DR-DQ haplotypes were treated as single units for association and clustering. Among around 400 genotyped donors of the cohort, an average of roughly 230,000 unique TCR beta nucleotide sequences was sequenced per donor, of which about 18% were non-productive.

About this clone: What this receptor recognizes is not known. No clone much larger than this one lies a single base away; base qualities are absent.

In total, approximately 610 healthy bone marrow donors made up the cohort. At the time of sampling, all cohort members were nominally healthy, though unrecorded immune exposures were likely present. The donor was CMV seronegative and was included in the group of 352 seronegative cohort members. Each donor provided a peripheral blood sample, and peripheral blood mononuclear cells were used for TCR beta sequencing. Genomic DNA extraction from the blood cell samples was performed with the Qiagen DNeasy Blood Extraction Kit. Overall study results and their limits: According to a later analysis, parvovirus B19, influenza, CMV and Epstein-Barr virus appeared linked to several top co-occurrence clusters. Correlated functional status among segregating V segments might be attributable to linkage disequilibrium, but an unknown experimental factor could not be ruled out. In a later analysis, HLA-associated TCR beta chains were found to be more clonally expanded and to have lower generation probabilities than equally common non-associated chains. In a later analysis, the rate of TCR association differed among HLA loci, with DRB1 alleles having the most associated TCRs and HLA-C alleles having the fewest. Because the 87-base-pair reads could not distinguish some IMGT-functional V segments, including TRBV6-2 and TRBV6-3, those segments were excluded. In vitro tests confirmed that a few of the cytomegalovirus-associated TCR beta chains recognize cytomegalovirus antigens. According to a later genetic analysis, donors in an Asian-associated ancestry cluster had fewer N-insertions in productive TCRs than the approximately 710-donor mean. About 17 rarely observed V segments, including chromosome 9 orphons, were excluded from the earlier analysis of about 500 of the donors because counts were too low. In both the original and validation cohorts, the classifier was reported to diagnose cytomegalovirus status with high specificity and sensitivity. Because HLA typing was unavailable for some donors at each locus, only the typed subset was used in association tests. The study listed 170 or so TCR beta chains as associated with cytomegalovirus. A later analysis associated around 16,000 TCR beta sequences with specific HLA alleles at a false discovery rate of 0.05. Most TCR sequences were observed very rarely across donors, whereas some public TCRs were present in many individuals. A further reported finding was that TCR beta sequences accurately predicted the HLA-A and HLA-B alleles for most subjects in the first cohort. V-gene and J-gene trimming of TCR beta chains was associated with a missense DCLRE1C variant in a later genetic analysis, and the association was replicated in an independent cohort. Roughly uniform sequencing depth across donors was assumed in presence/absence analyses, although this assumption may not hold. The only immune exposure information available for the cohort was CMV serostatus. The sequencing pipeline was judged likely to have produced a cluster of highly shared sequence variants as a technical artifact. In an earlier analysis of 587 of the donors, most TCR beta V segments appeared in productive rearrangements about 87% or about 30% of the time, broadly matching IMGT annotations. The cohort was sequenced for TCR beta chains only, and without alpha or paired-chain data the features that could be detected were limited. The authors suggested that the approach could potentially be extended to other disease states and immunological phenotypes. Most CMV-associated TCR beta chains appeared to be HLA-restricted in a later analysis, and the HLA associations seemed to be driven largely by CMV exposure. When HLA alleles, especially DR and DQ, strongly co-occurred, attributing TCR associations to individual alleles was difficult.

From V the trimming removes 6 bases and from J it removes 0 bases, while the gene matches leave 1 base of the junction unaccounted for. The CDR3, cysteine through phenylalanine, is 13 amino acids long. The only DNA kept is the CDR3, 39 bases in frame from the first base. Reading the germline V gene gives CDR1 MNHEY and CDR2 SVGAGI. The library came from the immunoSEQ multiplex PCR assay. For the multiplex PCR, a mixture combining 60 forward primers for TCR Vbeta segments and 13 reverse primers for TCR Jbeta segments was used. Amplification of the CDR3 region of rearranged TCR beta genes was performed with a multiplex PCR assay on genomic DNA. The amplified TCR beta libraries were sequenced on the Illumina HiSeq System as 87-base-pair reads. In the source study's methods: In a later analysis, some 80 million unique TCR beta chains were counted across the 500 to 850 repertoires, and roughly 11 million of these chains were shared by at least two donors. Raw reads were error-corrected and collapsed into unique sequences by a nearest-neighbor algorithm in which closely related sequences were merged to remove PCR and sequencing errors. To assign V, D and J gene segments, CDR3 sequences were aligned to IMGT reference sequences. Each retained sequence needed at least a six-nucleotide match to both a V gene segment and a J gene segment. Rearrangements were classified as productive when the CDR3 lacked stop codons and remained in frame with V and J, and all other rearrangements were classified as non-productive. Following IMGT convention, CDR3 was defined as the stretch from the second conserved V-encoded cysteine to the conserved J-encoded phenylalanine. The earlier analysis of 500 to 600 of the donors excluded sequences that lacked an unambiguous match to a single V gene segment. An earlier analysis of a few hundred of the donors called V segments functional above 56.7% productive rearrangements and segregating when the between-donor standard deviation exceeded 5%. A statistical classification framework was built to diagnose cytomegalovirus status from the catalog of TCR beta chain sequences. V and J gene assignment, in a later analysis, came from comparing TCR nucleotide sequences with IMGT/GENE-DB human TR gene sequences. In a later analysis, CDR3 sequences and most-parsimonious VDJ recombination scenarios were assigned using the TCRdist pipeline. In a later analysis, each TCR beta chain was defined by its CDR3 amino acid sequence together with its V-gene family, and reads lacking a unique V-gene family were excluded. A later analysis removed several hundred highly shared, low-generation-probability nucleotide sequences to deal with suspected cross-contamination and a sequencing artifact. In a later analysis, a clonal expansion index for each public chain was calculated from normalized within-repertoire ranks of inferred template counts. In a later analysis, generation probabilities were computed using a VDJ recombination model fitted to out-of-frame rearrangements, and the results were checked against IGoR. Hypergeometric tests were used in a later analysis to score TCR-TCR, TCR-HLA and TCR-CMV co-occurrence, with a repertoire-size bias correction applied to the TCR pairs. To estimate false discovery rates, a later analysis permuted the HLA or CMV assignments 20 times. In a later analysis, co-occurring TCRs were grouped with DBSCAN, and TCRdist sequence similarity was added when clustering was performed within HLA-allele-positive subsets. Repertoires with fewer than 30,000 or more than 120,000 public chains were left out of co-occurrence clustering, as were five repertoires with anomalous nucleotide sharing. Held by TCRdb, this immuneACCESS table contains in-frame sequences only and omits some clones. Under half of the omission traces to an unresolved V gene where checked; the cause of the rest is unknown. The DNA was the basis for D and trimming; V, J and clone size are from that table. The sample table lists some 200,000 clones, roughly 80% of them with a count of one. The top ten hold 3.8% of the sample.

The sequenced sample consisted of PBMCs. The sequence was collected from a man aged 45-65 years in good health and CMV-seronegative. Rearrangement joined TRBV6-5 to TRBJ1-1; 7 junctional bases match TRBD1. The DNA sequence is TGTGCCAGCAGAGGGACAGTGAACACTGAAGCTTTCTTT. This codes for CASRGTVNTEAFF.